The next 28 T cell receptor beta chains were all read from a single sample in a study of T and B cells in COVID-19 patients. TRB rearrangements were amplified by multiplex PCR with BIOMED2 TRB-A/B primers. From the multiplex PCR reads, TCRdb called clonotypes with MiXCR, one entry per CDR3 protein. The sample has around 21,000 distinct CDR3 sequences; about 30% are singletons. Each TRB amplification used roughly 250-550 ng of genomic DNA from blood. The specimen was blood. These receptors were collected from a human donor who had recovered from COVID-19.

This clonotype qualifies as medium-sized (0.01 to 0.1%). The V and J genes are TRBV11-3 and TRBJ1-2; the D gene is possibly TRBD1 (5 bases). Germline V lookup: CDR1 SGHNT, CDR2 YENEEA. This CDR3 has 12 residues. Trimming took off 5 bases at V and 7 bases at J, with 11 bases between the two ends. The CDR3 region is CASSQGTRGYTF. CDR3 nucleotide sequence: TGTGCCAGCAGCCAAGGGACGCGTGGCTACACCTTC. Supplemented by reference TRBV11-3 and TRBJ1-2, the full variable domain reads EAGVVQSPRYKIIEKKQPVAFWCNPISGHNTLYWYLQNLGQGPELLIRYENEEAVDDSQLPKDRFSAERLKGVDSTLKIQPAELGDSAVYLCASSQGTRGYTFGSGTRLTVV.

This chain connects TRBV11-2 to TRBJ2-7; 7 nucleotides line up with TRBD1. The CDR3 length is 15 residues. Germline lookup yields CDR1 SGHAT and CDR2 FQNNGV. The V gene end was trimmed by 0 bases and the J gene end by 1 base; junction bases not matched to a gene: 3. The CDR3 DNA sequence: TGTGCCAGCAGCTTAGATTCGACAGGGTCCTACGAGCAGTACTTC. The encoded protein is CASSLDSTGSYEQYF.

The rearrangement uses TRBV28 and TRBJ2-5; 10 nucleotides line up with TRBD1. CDR3 length: 15 amino acids. Looked up from germline, CDR1 is MDHEN and CDR2 is SYDVKM. V lost 5 bases, J lost 5 bases, and 8 bases stayed unmatched. The CDR3 DNA is TGTGCCAGCAGTGGGGGGGGGACAGGGGATGAGACCCAGTACTTC. This codes for CASSGGGTGDETQYF. The variable domain in full, with the rest retrieved from reference TRBV28 and TRBJ2-5, is DVKVTQSSRYLVKRTGEKVFLECVQDMDHENMFWYRQDPGLGLRLIYFSYDVKMKEKGDIPEGYSVSREKKERFSLILESASTNQTSMYLCASSGGGTGDETQYFGPGTRLLVL.

Relative to its sample, this clonotype is medium-sized. V usage is TRBV30 and J usage is TRBJ1-4, with D maybe TRBD1 (5 bases). The V gene lost 1 base and the J gene lost 8 bases, with 17 bases spanning the gap. The germline gives CDR1 GTSNPN, CDR2 SVGIG (reference sequence). The CDR3 spans 15 residues. This CDR3 is CAWSAVDRRVEKLFF. The DNA of the CDR3 is TGTGCCTGGAGTGCCGTCGACAGAAGGGTCGAAAAACTGTTTTTT.

Turning to this clonotype: A much larger clone is a single base away; this may be a read error. J is TRBJ2-2 and V is TRBV6-5; D is tentatively TRBD1 or TRBD2 (5 bases each). The CDR3 is 18 amino acids. Trimming removed 5 bases from V and 6 bases from J, with 25 bases in between. Per germline, CDR1 MNHEY and CDR2 SVGAGI. The CDR3 sequence: CASSLAPGHGILSGELFF. The CDR3 DNA reads as TGTGCCAGCAGTCTGGCGCCAGGACACGGGATACTCTCCGGGGAGCTGTTTTTT.

This clonotype was detected many times. This CDR3 reads CASSMPGQPQHF. The CDR3 DNA follows: TGTGCCAGTAGTATGCCAGGTCAGCCCCAGCATTTT. This chain uses TRBV19 with TRBJ1-5; D gene unclear. The germline V gene encodes CDR1 LNHDA and CDR2 SQIVND (reference sequence). V was trimmed by 3 bases and J by 6 bases, leaving 6 bases between them. The CDR3 sequence is 12 residues long.

The chain links TRBV30 to TRBJ2-3; the match to TRBD2 covers 13 bases. Per germline, CDR1 GTSNPN and CDR2 SVGIG (reference sequence). V was pared by 5 bases and J by 1 base, with 9 bases of the junction left unmatched. The CDR3 is 17 amino acids. CDR3 protein: CAWSPWTSGGGTDTQYF. The DNA of the CDR3 is TGTGCCTGGTCCCCCTGGACTAGCGGGGGTGGCACAGATACGCAGTATTTT.

This clonotype was recorded a few times. The chain recombines TRBV6-5 with TRBJ2-7; tentative D call: TRBD1 (6 bases). Looked up from germline, CDR1 is MNHEY and CDR2 is SVGAGI. This CDR3 is 14 amino acids long. V lost 6 bases and J lost 2, with 14 bases in between. CDR3: CASRATGKTYEQYF. The DNA for the CDR3 is TGTGCCAGCAGGGCGACAGGAAAAACCTACGAGCAGTACTTC.

As concerns this clonotype: This sequence may be a read error, since a much larger clone differs from it by one base. The chain carries TRBV5-5 and TRBJ2-2, with 12 bases fitting TRBD2. Germline assignment: CDR1 SGHKS and CDR2 YYEKEE (reference sequence). After removal of 9 bases from V and 9 bases from J, the junction contained 12 bases not matched to a gene. The CDR3 has 15 residues. This CDR3 is CATRQASGGARELFF. DNA of the CDR3: TGTGCCACCCGACAGGCTAGCGGGGGGGCCCGGGAGCTGTTTTTT.

This clonotype was seen more than once but under ten times. This chain links TRBV10-3 with TRBJ1-1, with 7 bases matching TRBD1. This CDR3 has 13 residues. The germline V gene has CDR1 ENHRY and CDR2 SYGVKD. Losses at the gene ends were 11 bases for V and 0 bases for J; bases not matched to a gene: 6. CDR3 protein: CASQGQLNTEAFF. CDR3 DNA: TGTGCCTCTCAGGGACAGTTGAACACTGAAGCTTTCTTT.

Note on this clonotype: This may be a read error: a much more frequent sequence differs by one nucleotide. This chain joins TRBV5-6 and TRBJ2-2; 7 bases agree with TRBD2. The V gene's germline CDR1 is SGHDT and CDR2 YYEEEE. Trimming took 3 bases from V and 4 from J; bases not matched to a gene: 9. This CDR3 comprises 16 residues. The CDR3 nucleotides read TGTGCCAGCAGCTGGTGGGGAGGGAATGCCACCGGGGAGCTGTTTTTT. Translation: CASSWWGGNATGELFF.

This clonotype was counted only a few times. The genes are TRBV6-2 or TRBV6-3 and TRBJ2-3; TRBD2 matches 9 bases. J lost 4 bases, V lost 5 bases, and 16 bases had no gene match. Germline V gene data show CDR1 as MNHEY and CDR2 as SVGEGT. CDR3 length: 18 residues. CDR3 amino acids: CASSQILAGALMADTQYF. The CDR3 nucleotides read TGTGCCAGCAGTCAGATCTTAGCGGGGGCGCTTATGGCAGATACGCAGTATTTT.

This clonotype counts as medium-sized. The chain recombines TRBV27 with TRBJ2-7; 14 nucleotides line up with TRBD2. This CDR3 region has 17 residues. V trimming: 4 bases; J trimming: 0 bases; junction bases outside the gene matches: 5. Germline-derived CDR1 and CDR2 are MNHEY and SMNVEV (reference sequence). The CDR3 DNA reads as TGTGCCAGCAGTTCTTTTGGACTAGCGGGGGGCTCCTACGAGCAGTACTTC. Protein: CASSSFGLAGGSYEQYF.

This clonotype rates as medium-sized (0.01 to 0.1%). This rearrangement joins TRBV30 to TRBJ2-2; D ambiguous. From germline, CDR1 is GTSNPN and CDR2 SVGIG (reference sequence). The V gene lost 2 bases and the J gene lost 5 bases, with 9 bases spanning the gap. The CDR3 is 13 residues long. CDR3 in DNA: TGTGCCTGGAGTTACAGTGTAACCGGGGAGCTGTTTTTT. Translated: CAWSYSVTGELFF.

This rearrangement joins TRBV19 to TRBJ1-5; D ambiguous. The CDR3 extends over 13 amino acids. V shed 3 bases and J shed 4 bases, with 7 bases lying between them. Germline CDR1 is LNHDA and CDR2 is SQIVND (reference sequence). Written as DNA, the CDR3 is TGTGCCAGTAGTATGGCCGGGAATCAGCCCCAGCATTTT. Translated, it gives CASSMAGNQPQHF.

This clonotype was counted between two and nine times. V gene TRBV6-5 combines with J gene TRBJ2-2; 8 positions match TRBD2. J lost 6 bases, V lost 8 bases, and 14 bases had no gene match. The CDR3 contains 16 residues. Germline-derived CDR1 and CDR2 are MNHEY and SVGAGI. CDR3 sequence (DNA): TGTGCCAGCGCTAACCCACTGGGCGGGGGGCCCGGGGAGCTGTTTTTT. This codes for CASANPLGGGPGELFF.

This clonotype was observed a few times. The CDR3 DNA follows: TGCGCCAGCAGCTTGGTTGGGACAGGTCGGGATGAGCAGTTCTTC. Amino acids: CASSLVGTGRDEQFF. The chain is built from TRBV5-1 and TRBJ2-1; 8 bases map to TRBD1. The V gene's germline CDR1 is SGHRS and CDR2 YFSETQ. After removal of 0 bases from V and 8 bases from J, the junction contained 7 bases not matched to a gene. The CDR3 has 15 amino acids.

This clonotype was observed a handful of times. The chain employs TRBV11-3 and TRBJ2-3, with D perhaps matching TRBD1 or TRBD2 (6 bases each). The germline V gene has CDR1 SGHNT and CDR2 YENEEA. V lost 1 base to trimming and J lost 6 bases, with 14 bases between them. There are 15 residues in the CDR3. The CDR3 DNA sequence: TGTGCCAGCAGCTTAGGACAGGAGGGGTCGGATACGCAGTATTTT. Residues: CASSLGQEGSDTQYF.

This clonotype showed up just a few times. V gene TRBV6-5 combines with J gene TRBJ1-2; TRBD1 agrees at 10 bases. Germline CDR1 reads MNHEY; CDR2 reads SVGAGI. The CDR3 is 13 amino acids. Trimming took 5 bases from V and 8 from J; bases not matched to a gene: 5. The CDR3 DNA follows: TGTGCCAGCAGTCAGGGACAGGGGCCAGGCTACACCTTC. As protein: CASSQGQGPGYTF.

In this sample, this clonotype is medium-sized. The chain employs TRBV19 and TRBJ2-6, with D uncertain. The V gene's germline CDR1 is LNHDA and CDR2 SQIVND (reference sequence). V lost 4 bases to trimming and J lost 0 bases, with 7 bases between them. The CDR3 is made up of 15 amino acids. CDR3 amino acids: CASSTRPSGANVLTF. The CDR3 DNA is TGTGCCAGTAGTACTCGACCCTCTGGGGCCAACGTCCTGACTTTC. Complete variable domain (other parts from reference TRBV19 and TRBJ2-6): DGGITQSPKYLFRKEGQNVTLSCEQNLNHDAMYWYRQDPGQGLRLIYYSQIVNDFQKGDIAEGYSVSREKKESFPLTVTSAQKNPTAFYLCASSTRPSGANVLTFGAGSRLTVL.

This clonotype was detected only once. This chain links TRBV19 with TRBJ1-4; 9 nucleotides line up with TRBD1. The V and J ends lost 3 bases and 3 bases, in that order; junction bases with no gene match: 2. CDR1 is LNHDA and CDR2 is SQIVND in the germline V gene (reference sequence). The CDR3 runs 15 residues. Written as DNA, the CDR3 is TGTGCCAGTAGTATCCGGGACAGGGCTAATGAAAAACTGTTTTTT. It encodes CASSIRDRANEKLFF.

This clonotype was counted at least ten times. The V call is TRBV5-6, the J call TRBJ2-7, with a possible D match to TRBD1 (6 bases). Germline V gene data show CDR1 as SGHDT and CDR2 as YYEEEE. V was cut by 1 base and J by 3 bases, with 17 bases left in between. The length of the CDR3 is 16 residues. The CDR3 sequence: CASSLTGHRTSYEQYF. In DNA form, the CDR3 reads TGTGCCAGCAGCTTGACGGGACATCGGACCAGCTACGAGCAGTACTTC. The variable domain in full, with the rest retrieved from reference TRBV5-6 and TRBJ2-7, is DAGVTQSPTHLIKTRGQQVTLRCSPKSGHDTVSWYQQALGQGPQFIFQYYEEEERQRGNFPDRFSGHQFPNYSSELNVNALLLGDSALYLCASSLTGHRTSYEQYFGPGTRLTVT.

V is TRBV11-3 and J is TRBJ2-7, with D possibly called TRBD1 or TRBD2 (5 bases each). With 3 bases removed from V and 4 bases from J, the gap between germline ends came to 13 bases. The CDR3 covers 14 residues. Germline V gene lookup returns CDR1 SGHNT and CDR2 YENEEA. CDR3 sequence: CASSLDRGVYEQYF. In DNA form, the CDR3 reads TGTGCCAGCAGCTTGGATAGGGGAGTGTACGAGCAGTACTTC.

This clonotype was observed a handful of times. The chain employs TRBV18 and TRBJ2-1; 10 bases are shared with TRBD1. Germline values: CDR1 KGHSH, CDR2 LQKENI. V dropped 4 bases and J dropped 5; count of bases not matched to a gene: 5. There are 15 residues in the CDR3. DNA for the CDR3: TGTGCCAGCTCACAAACCGGGACAGGGGACAATGAGCAGTTCTTC. This encodes CASSQTGTGDNEQFF.

This clonotype was found many times. The V call is TRBV19, the J call TRBJ1-6, with a possible D match to TRBD1 (6 bases). Germline CDR1 is LNHDA and CDR2 is SQIVND (reference sequence). Trimming stripped 7 bases from V and 7 bases from J, with 17 bases between. The length of the CDR3 is 15 residues. CDR3 DNA sequence: TGTGCCAGTACCGCTGTGACAGGAGGAAATTCACCCCTCCACTTT. Protein product: CASTAVTGGNSPLHF. The full variable domain, in which reference TRBV19 and TRBJ1-6 provide the parts outside the CDR3, is DGGITQSPKYLFRKEGQNVTLSCEQNLNHDAMYWYRQDPGQGLRLIYYSQIVNDFQKGDIAEGYSVSREKKESFPLTVTSAQKNPTAFYLCASTAVTGGNSPLHFGNGTRLTVT.

This rearrangement joins TRBV5-1 to TRBJ2-5; no clear D gene. The CDR3 is made up of 14 amino acids. CDR1 is SGHRS, CDR2 YFSETQ, per germline. V shed 4 bases and J shed 2 bases, with 12 bases lying between them. This CDR3 is CASSRSQPQETQYF. The CDR3 region has the DNA TGCGCCAGCAGCAGATCCCAGCCACAAGAGACCCAGTACTTC.

In this sample, this clonotype turned up many times. The rearrangement joins TRBV5-1 to TRBJ2-1; D not certain. This CDR3 has 19 amino acids. V lost 0 bases and J lost 0, with 19 bases in between. Germline assignment: CDR1 SGHRS and CDR2 YFSETQ. CDR3 bases: TGCGCCAGCAGCTTGGCTCTTGGTGGCTCCCTCAGCTCCTACAATGAGCAGTTCTTC. Its translation is CASSLALGGSLSSYNEQFF.

The chain carries TRBV12-5 and TRBJ2-2; maybe TRBD2 (5 bases). The germline V gene has CDR1 LGHNT and CDR2 FRNRAP. The CDR3 runs 16 residues. Deletions cut 6 bases from V and 5 bases from J, with 19 bases between. The CDR3 protein is CASGSTPGIGTGELFF. The CDR3 bases are TGTGCTAGTGGCTCCACCCCCGGGATTGGAACCGGGGAGCTGTTTTTT.